Presented here are 18 T cell receptor beta chains from one specimen sequenced in a study of molecular identifiers for immune sequencing clone quantification. MiXCR, applied by TCRdb to the PCR reads, yields one record per CDR3 protein. In the table there are approximately 550,000 distinct CDR3 sequences, under 30% of which are singletons. The material sequenced was naive CD8+ T cells from blood, with Jurkat cell RNA spiked in. The sample's subset: FACS-sorted CD8+CD4-CCR7+CD45RA+ naive T cells. All receptors derive from a human donor in good health. Some libraries in this study had Jurkat cell RNA spiked in.

J is TRBJ2-1 and V is TRBV7-9; 11 bases are a match to TRBD2. V lost 6 bases, J lost 0 bases, and 4 bases stayed unmatched. This CDR3 region has 16 residues. Germline V lookup: CDR1 SEHNR, CDR2 FQNEAQ (reference sequence). The CDR3 DNA sequence: TGTGCCAGCAGGGGACTAGCGGAGCCCTCCTACAATGAGCAGTTCTTC. Amino acids: CASRGLAEPSYNEQFF.

At least ten counts were recorded for this clonotype. The chain employs TRBV20-1 and TRBJ1-3; no reliable D call. This CDR3 comprises 12 residues. Trimming removed 2 bases at V and 3 bases at J, with 5 bases between. The germline gives CDR1 DFQATT, CDR2 SNEGSKA (reference sequence). DNA for the CDR3: TGCAGTGCTAGAACAGTTGGAAACACCATATATTTT. The encoded protein is CSARTVGNTIYF.

This clonotype was seen more than once but under ten times. The gene calls are TRBV28 and TRBJ1-5, with D perhaps matching TRBD1 (5 bases). V was pared by 3 bases and J by 7 bases, with 13 bases between. Germline lookup yields CDR1 MDHEN and CDR2 SYDVKM. The CDR3 sequence is 14 residues long. The CDR3 loop reads CASSFGGDGQPQHF. The CDR3 nucleotides are TGTGCCAGCAGTTTCGGTGGGGACGGCCAGCCCCAGCATTTT.

This clonotype occurred many times. The rearrangement joins TRBV12-3 or TRBV12-4 to TRBJ2-6; D gene uncertain. This CDR3 is built from 14 residues. Trimming shortened V by 4 bases and J by 4 bases, and 8 bases separated the two germline ends. CDR3 region: CASSSLLGANVLTF. CDR3 sequence (DNA): TGTGCCAGCAGTTCCTTGTTGGGGGCCAACGTCCTGACTTTC.

The sample holds many counts of this clonotype. The genes are TRBV9 and TRBJ2-3; D remains ambiguous. The CDR3 contains 13 residues. Germline V gene sequence: CDR1 SGDLS, CDR2 YYNGEE. V lost 3 bases and J 0 bases, leaving 5 bases between the germline ends. The CDR3 protein is CASSDGSTDTQYF. In DNA form, the CDR3 reads TGTGCCAGCAGCGACGGTAGCACAGATACGCAGTATTTT.

This clonotype appeared many times. The rearrangement uses TRBV12-3 or TRBV12-4 and TRBJ2-1; D possibly corresponds to TRBD1 (6 bases). This CDR3 has 11 amino acids. In DNA, the CDR3 is TGTGGAACAGGGATTGTGAATGAGCAGTTCTTC. Its translation is CGTGIVNEQFF.

This clonotype was counted a few times. The chain joins TRBV21-1 to TRBJ1-5; the D call of TRBD1 is as the table states it, not checked on the DNA. TRBV21-1 is described as a pseudogene. The CDR3 has 15 residues. In nucleotides, the CDR3 is TGTGCCAGCAACCCCTCACAGGCTCGGGAACAGCCCCAGCATTTT. Protein: CASNPSQAREQPQHF.

This clonotype appeared a few times. Because the CDR3 is missing its conserved closing phenylalanine or tryptophan, this is likely a read error. The DNA is left out, because the CDR3 cannot be placed on it with certainty; the CDR3 is given as TCRdb lists it. V gene TRBV5-6 combines with J gene TRBJ2-3; TRBD2, the table's D call, lacks a check against the DNA. Termini included, the CDR3 measures 14 amino acids. The V gene's germline CDR1 is SGHDT and CDR2 YYEEEE. The CDR3 reads CASSLEASGRAERV.

Points on this clonotype: Being one base from a much bigger clone, this may be a read error. The chain is built from TRBV12-3 or TRBV12-4 and TRBJ1-5, with D unresolved. CDR3 length equals 13 residues. V lost 4 bases to trimming and J lost 6 bases, with 10 bases between them. In DNA, the CDR3 is TGTGCCAGCAGTTCCTATGGCGGTCAGCCCCAGCATTTT. It codes for CASSSYGGQPQHF.

This sequence joins TRBV6-2 or TRBV6-3 and TRBJ2-3; D remains ambiguous. The CDR3 runs 17 residues. The V gene lost 0 bases and the J gene lost 0 bases, with 13 bases spanning the gap. Germline CDR1 is MNHEY and CDR2 is SVGEGT. CDR3 loop: CASSYSIRGTSTDTQYF. DNA for the CDR3: TGTGCCAGCAGTTACTCGATTCGAGGAACTAGCACAGATACGCAGTATTTT.

This clonotype was recorded at least ten times. This rearrangement joins TRBV20-1 to TRBJ2-7, with TRBD1 identical over 9 bases. The germline gives CDR1 DFQATT, CDR2 SNEGSKA (reference sequence). CDR3 length: 13 residues. Trimming removed 6 bases from V and 4 bases from J; junction bases left unmatched: 7. CDR3 loop: CSARTGAGYEQYF. For the CDR3, the DNA is TGCAGTGCCCGGACAGGGGCGGGTTACGAGCAGTACTTC.

In its sample, this clonotype was seen many times. V is TRBV5-1 and J is TRBJ2-7, with D possibly TRBD2 on 6 matching bases. CDR3 length equals 14 residues. Germline V lookup: CDR1 SGHRS, CDR2 YFSETQ. V was shortened by 2 bases and J by 3 bases, with 12 bases between the two germline ends. CDR3 sequence reads: CASSFGRGFYEQYF. The CDR3 region has the DNA TGCGCCAGCAGCTTTGGTCGGGGGTTCTACGAGCAGTACTTC.

This clonotype was recorded at least ten times. V is TRBV7-9 and J is TRBJ1-1, with a tentative D call TRBD1 (6 bases). The length of the CDR3 is 13 residues. Germline CDR1 is SEHNR and CDR2 is FQNEAQ (reference sequence). V was trimmed by 5 bases and J by 1 base, leaving 8 bases between them. This CDR3 is CASSLDRNTEAFF. The CDR3 DNA reads as TGTGCCAGCAGCCTGGACAGGAACACTGAAGCTTTCTTT.

The V and J genes are TRBV11-2 and TRBJ2-3; D possibly matches TRBD1 or TRBD2 (6 bases each). This CDR3 has 17 amino acids. Looked up from germline, CDR1 is SGHAT and CDR2 is FQNNGV. Trimming removed 6 bases from V and 9 bases from J, with 28 bases in between. The CDR3: CASRGSWGDTEIGTQYF. The DNA of the CDR3 is TGTGCCAGCAGAGGCAGTTGGGGGGACACAGAGATCGGGACGCAGTATTTT.

This clonotype was seen more than once but under ten times. This rearrangement joins TRBV12-5 to TRBJ1-2; 7 bases align to TRBD1. The V gene's germline CDR1 is LGHNT and CDR2 FRNRAP. V gave up 6 bases and J gave up 3 bases; unmatched junction bases: 4. CDR3 length: 13 residues. The CDR3 DNA is TGTGCTAGTGGCCTGGACAGGTACTATGGCTACACCTTC. It is translated as CASGLDRYYGYTF.

The chain couples TRBV7-9 to TRBJ2-5, with 10 bases matching TRBD1. Germline V CDR1 and CDR2: SEHNR, FQNEAQ (reference sequence). After removal of 5 bases from V and 3 bases from J, the junction contained 9 bases not matched to a gene. The CDR3 runs to 16 residues. Written as DNA, the CDR3 is TGTGCCAGCAGCACCTCCGGGACAGGGGAAAAAGAGACCCAGTACTTC. Its translation is CASSTSGTGEKETQYF. Full variable domain (remainder filled in from reference TRBV7-9 and TRBJ2-5): DTGVSQNPRHKITKRGQNVTFRCDPISEHNRLYWYRQTLGQGPEFLTYFQNEAQLEKSRLLSDRFSAERPKGSFSTLEIQRTEQGDSAMYLCASSTSGTGEKETQYFGPGTRLLVL.

There are many counts of this clonotype. The chain carries TRBV5-1 and TRBJ1-1; D unresolved. The CDR3 runs 15 residues. CDR1 is SGHRS, CDR2 YFSETQ, per germline. The V and J ends lost 2 bases and 4 bases respectively, with 15 bases between them. CDR3 loop: CASSLEQVFATEAFF. The CDR3 DNA reads as TGCGCCAGCAGCTTAGAACAAGTCTTCGCCACTGAAGCTTTCTTT.

This clonotype was detected ten times or more. The chain links TRBV12-3 or TRBV12-4 to TRBJ1-1, with 8 bases identical to TRBD1. Losses at the gene ends were 7 bases for V and 0 bases for J; bases not matched to a gene: 4. The CDR3 totals 14 residues. The CDR3 is CASNPGQVNTEAFF. The DNA for the CDR3 is TGTGCCAGCAATCCGGGACAGGTGAACACTGAAGCTTTCTTT.